Sequencing of this T cell receptor (beta chain) was carried out in a study of T cell responses to AZD1222 COVID-19 vaccine. Study-wide results and caveats: Following two doses of AZD1222, Spike-specific TCR breadth and depth rose. Donors, mostly white British, included more females; clonal diversity was possibly underestimated. Without day 14 samples, only post-peak T cell repertoires were studied.

Concerning this clone itself: Its antigen is currently unknown.

The germline CDR1 and CDR2 sequences are MNHEY and SVGEGT. The CDR3 totals 13 residues. V shed 0 bases and J shed 7 bases, with 9 bases lying between them. Repertoires were generated with immunoSEQ multiplex PCR, while TCRdb's copy carries only in-frame clones and drops some. The table has over 200,000 clones, about 94% seen once. The starting material was peripheral blood, obtained 28 days after the second dose of the MenACWY control vaccine. V and J are TRBV6-2 or TRBV6-3 and TRBJ2-5; no definite D call. This clonotype was sampled from an adult who received the MenACWY meningococcal vaccine as a control. The CDR3 sequence is CASSYSGSGTQYF. DNA of the CDR3: TGTGCCAGCAGTTACTCGGGCTCGGGGACCCAGTACTTC.